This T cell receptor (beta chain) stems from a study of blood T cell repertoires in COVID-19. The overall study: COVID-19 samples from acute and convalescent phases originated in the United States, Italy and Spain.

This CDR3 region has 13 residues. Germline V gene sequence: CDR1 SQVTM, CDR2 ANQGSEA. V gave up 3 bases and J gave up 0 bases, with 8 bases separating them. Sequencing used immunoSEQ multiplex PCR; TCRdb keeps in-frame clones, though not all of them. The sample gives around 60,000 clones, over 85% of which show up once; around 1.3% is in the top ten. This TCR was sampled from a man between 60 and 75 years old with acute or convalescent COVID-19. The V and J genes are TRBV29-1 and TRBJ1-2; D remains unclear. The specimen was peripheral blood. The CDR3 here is CSVEENTNYGYTF. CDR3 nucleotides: TGCAGCGTTGAGGAGAATACTAACTATGGCTACACCTTC.